Shown below are 17 T cell receptor beta chains from a single sample sequenced in a study of early stage breast cancer tumors. Using immunoSEQ multiplex PCR, the repertoire was profiled, and TCRdb retains in-frame clones only, with some absent. Of about 72,000 clones listed, more than 65% are singletons. The sequencing input was blood. These receptors were collected from a person between 55 and 69 years old with breast cancer.

This chain uses TRBV30 with TRBJ1-6; no clear D. The germline CDR1 and CDR2 sequences are GTSNPN and SVGIG (reference sequence). The CDR3 contains 16 residues. V lost 8 bases and J lost 6, with 23 bases in between. CDR3 in DNA: TGTGCCGCCGCCCGGACCTCGGAGGTTGTTAATTCACCCCTCCACTTT. Amino acids: CAAARTSEVVNSPLHF.

This chain uses TRBV19 with TRBJ1-1; TRBD1 is a possible D gene (5 bases). The CDR3 contains 15 residues. With 6 bases removed from V and 1 base from J, the gap between germline ends came to 15 bases. CDR1 and CDR2 from the germline V gene are LNHDA and SQIVND (reference sequence). CDR3 nucleotides: TGTGCCAGTAGGTCACAGGCAGGATCGAACACTGAAGCTTTCTTT. This codes for CASRSQAGSNTEAFF. Combining the CDR3 with reference TRBV19 and TRBJ1-1 gives the whole variable domain DGGITQSPKYLFRKEGQNVTLSCEQNLNHDAMYWYRQDPGQGLRLIYYSQIVNDFQKGDIAEGYSVSREKKESFPLTVTSAQKNPTAFYLCASRSQAGSNTEAFFGQGTRLTVV.

The sample holds one count of this clone. The V gene is TRBV11-3, the J gene TRBJ2-1; D may be TRBD1 (6 bases). Germline lookup yields CDR1 SGHNT and CDR2 YENEEA. The CDR3 has 15 residues. V was cut by 5 bases and J by 8 bases, with 19 bases left in between. The CDR3 region is CASSARTVSAHEQFF. CDR3 DNA sequence: TGTGCCAGCAGCGCAAGGACAGTCTCTGCCCATGAGCAGTTCTTC.

This sequence joins TRBV30 and TRBJ1-6; 7 positions agree with TRBD1. Trimming at V came to 5 bases and at J to 7 bases, leaving 5 bases not matched to a gene. Per the germline V gene, CDR1 is GTSNPN and CDR2 is SVGIG (reference sequence). The CDR3 extends over 13 amino acids. The CDR3 DNA sequence: TGTGCCTGGGAGGGACAGTGGAATTCACCCCTCCACTTT. Translated: CAWEGQWNSPLHF.

The chain links TRBV6-1 to TRBJ1-2; 8 bases are shared with TRBD1. This CDR3 contains 13 residues. After removal of 0 bases from V and 11 bases from J, the junction contained 5 bases not matched to a gene. Germline V gene data show CDR1 as MNHNS and CDR2 as SASEGT. CDR3 in DNA: TGTGCCAGCAGTGAAGCGGGGACAGGCAGGTACACCTTC. Amino acids: CASSEAGTGRYTF.

The J gene is TRBJ1-2, the V gene TRBV27; D is unresolved. Deletions cut 0 bases from V and 4 bases from J, with 9 bases between. CDR1 is MNHEY and CDR2 is SMNVEV in the germline V gene (reference sequence). The CDR3 length is 14 residues. The CDR3 region is CASSLSREGYGYTF. Here the CDR3 DNA reads TGTGCCAGCAGTTTATCTCGGGAAGGCTATGGCTACACCTTC.

The chain carries TRBV19 and TRBJ2-3, with D possibly being TRBD2 (6 bases). In germline, CDR1 is LNHDA, CDR2 SQIVND (reference sequence). This CDR3 region has 13 residues. V was cut by 4 bases and J by 11 bases, with 16 bases left in between. The CDR3 DNA sequence: TGTGCCAGTAGTACCCGCGGGGTTAGCGAGCAGTATTTT. This encodes CASSTRGVSEQYF.

The chain recombines TRBV11-2 with TRBJ1-1; 7 positions match TRBD1. In germline, CDR1 is SGHAT, CDR2 FQNNGV. V shed 5 bases and J 1 base; nucleotides not matched to a gene: 7. The CDR3 is 15 residues long. The CDR3 is CASSPTTGANTEAFF. CDR3 DNA: TGTGCCAGCAGCCCCACCACAGGGGCGAACACTGAAGCTTTCTTT.

This chain connects TRBV9 to TRBJ1-2, with D hard to call. The CDR3 spans 15 residues. The ends were cut back, 7 bases at V and 4 bases at J, with 20 bases in the middle. Germline V gene sequence: CDR1 SGDLS, CDR2 YYNGEE. The CDR3 region has the DNA TGTGCCAGCGGTCAGAGCCCACCTACCCGCTATGGCTACACCTTC. It yields the protein CASGQSPPTRYGYTF. The whole variable domain, remainder taken from reference TRBV9 and TRBJ1-2, is DSGVTQTPKHLITATGQRVTLRCSPRSGDLSVYWYQQSLDQGLQFLIQYYNGEERAKGNILERFSAQQFPDLHSELNLSSLELGDSALYFCASGQSPPTRYGYTFGSGTRLTVV.

The rearrangement links TRBV11-2 to TRBJ1-1, with TRBD1 as a possible D gene (5 bases). Trimming stripped 3 bases from V and 1 base from J, with 9 bases between. CDR3 length equals 14 residues. CDR1 is SGHAT, CDR2 FQNNGV, per germline. The CDR3 DNA follows: TGTGCCAGCAGCTTTGGGACGGGGAACACTGAAGCTTTCTTT. Protein product: CASSFGTGNTEAFF.

The chain has TRBV9 and TRBJ1-1; D possibly corresponds to TRBD1 (6 bases). The CDR3 is made up of 14 amino acids. Germline V lookup: CDR1 SGDLS, CDR2 YYNGEE. Deletions cut 2 bases from V and 3 bases from J, with 11 bases between. The CDR3 DNA reads as TGTGCCAGCAGCGTCGGACAGACGTACACTGAAGCTTTCTTT. Its protein product is CASSVGQTYTEAFF.

The DNA of the CDR3 is TGTGCCAGCTCACCCGTCTACAGAACCACTGAAGCTTTCTTT. Translated: CASSPVYRTTEAFF. The rearrangement joins TRBV18 to TRBJ1-1; D is unresolved. Trimming cost V 3 bases and J 4 bases, with 12 bases left between them. Germline V gives CDR1 KGHSH, CDR2 LQKENI. This CDR3 region has 14 residues.

V is TRBV6-1 and J is TRBJ2-7, with 8 nucleotides matching TRBD1. Losses at the gene ends were 3 bases for V and 0 bases for J; bases not matched to a gene: 4. CDR1 and CDR2 from the germline V gene are MNHNS and SASEGT. CDR3 length equals 15 residues. The CDR3 sequence is CASSEGQESSYEQYF. CDR3 in DNA: TGTGCCAGCAGTGAGGGACAGGAGAGCTCCTACGAGCAGTACTTC.

This chain joins TRBV5-1 and TRBJ2-3; TRBD2 aligns across 9 bases. Germline assignment: CDR1 SGHRS and CDR2 YFSETQ. V dropped 4 bases and J dropped 0; count of bases not matched to a gene: 6. The CDR3 sequence is 16 residues long. The CDR3 DNA reads TGCGCCAGCAGCCCCCGCGGGGGGGGGAGCACAGATACGCAGTATTTT. Translating gives CASSPRGGGSTDTQYF.

This chain links TRBV5-4 with TRBJ2-1; maybe TRBD1 (5 bases). The V and J ends lost 0 bases and 7 bases respectively, with 5 bases between them. The CDR3 covers 12 residues. CDR1 SGHNT and CDR2 YYREEE come from the germline V gene (reference sequence). The CDR3 DNA reads TGTGCCAGCAGCTTGGAGGGGAATGAGCAGTTCTTC. Translating gives CASSLEGNEQFF.

The V gene is TRBV25-1, the J gene TRBJ2-1; TRBD2 matches at 9 bases. CDR3 length: 14 amino acids. V dropped 5 bases and J dropped 9; count of bases not matched to a gene: 8. Germline assignment: CDR1 MGHDK and CDR2 SYGVNS. The CDR3 DNA is TGTGCCAGCAGTAGGTTAGCGGGGGCGGCTGAGCAGTTCTTC. This gives the protein CASSRLAGAAEQFF. The full variable domain, with the rest looked up from reference TRBV25-1 and TRBJ2-1, is EADIYQTPRYLVIGTGKKITLECSQTMGHDKMYWYQQDPGMELHLIHYSYGVNSTEKGDLSSESTVSRIRTEHFPLTLESARPSHTSQYLCASSRLAGAAEQFFGPGTRLTVL.

The chain combines TRBV28 with TRBJ2-7, with D perhaps assigned TRBD1 or TRBD2 (5 bases each). CDR1 is MDHEN, CDR2 SYDVKM, per germline. The length of the CDR3 is 14 residues. The germline V and J ends were trimmed by 6 bases and 2 bases, with 14 bases remaining between them. The DNA of the CDR3 is TGTGCCAGCAGCCCTCCCGGGGCAACCTACGAGCAGTACTTC. Translation gives CASSPPGATYEQYF.